This section outlines one TCR beta chain sequence together with its context. What it binds is unknown. This sample is drawn from a study of T cell responses to AZD1222 COVID-19 vaccine. Whole-study results and caveats: Of the AZD1222 recipients, only six were seropositive at baseline. Donors in the cohort were predominantly white British and more often female, and clonal diversity was possibly underestimated.

The length of the CDR3 is 14 residues. The germline V gene has CDR1 SGHVS and CDR2 FQNEAQ. J lost 7 bases, V lost 5 bases, and 6 bases had no gene match. The data were produced by immunoSEQ multiplex PCR, yet TCRdb's version contains in-frame clones alone and is incomplete. Found here are about 130,000 clones, under 90% of them singletons; the top ten hold 5.5% to 7%. The sequence derives from an adult in good health. The sample here was peripheral blood, taken on day 0 of AZD1222 vaccination. V usage is TRBV7-8 and J usage is TRBJ1-4, with 8 bases aligning to TRBD1. The CDR3 spells CASSLGTGAEKLFF. The DNA of the CDR3 is TGTGCCAGCAGCCTTGGGACAGGTGCTGAAAAACTGTTTTTT.